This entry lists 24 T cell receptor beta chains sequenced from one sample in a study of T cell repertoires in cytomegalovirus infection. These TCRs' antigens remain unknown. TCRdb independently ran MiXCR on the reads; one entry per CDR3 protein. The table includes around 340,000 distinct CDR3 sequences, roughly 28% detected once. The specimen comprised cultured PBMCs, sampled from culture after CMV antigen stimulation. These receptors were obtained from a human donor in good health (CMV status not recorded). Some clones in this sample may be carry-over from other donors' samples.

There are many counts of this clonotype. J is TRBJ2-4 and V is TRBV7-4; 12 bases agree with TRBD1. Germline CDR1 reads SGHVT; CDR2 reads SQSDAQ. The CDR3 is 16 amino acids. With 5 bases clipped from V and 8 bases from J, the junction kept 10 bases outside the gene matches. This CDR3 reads CASSERGQGATDIQYF. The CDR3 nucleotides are TGTGCCAGCAGCGAGAGGGGACAGGGGGCCACGGACATTCAGTACTTC. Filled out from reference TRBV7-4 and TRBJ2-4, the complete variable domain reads GAGVSQSPRYKVAKRGRDVALRCDSISGHVTLYWYRQTLGQGSEVLTYSQSDAQRDKSGRPSGRFSAERPERSVSTLKIQRTEQGDSAVYLCASSERGQGATDIQYFGAGTRLSVL.

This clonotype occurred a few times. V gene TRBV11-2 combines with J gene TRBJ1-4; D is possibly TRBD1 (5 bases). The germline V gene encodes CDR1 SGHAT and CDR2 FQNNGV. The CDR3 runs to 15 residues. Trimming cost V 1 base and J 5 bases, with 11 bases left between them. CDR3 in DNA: TGTGCCAGCAGCTTAGCGAGGGGAAACAATGAAAAACTGTTTTTT. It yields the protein CASSLARGNNEKLFF.

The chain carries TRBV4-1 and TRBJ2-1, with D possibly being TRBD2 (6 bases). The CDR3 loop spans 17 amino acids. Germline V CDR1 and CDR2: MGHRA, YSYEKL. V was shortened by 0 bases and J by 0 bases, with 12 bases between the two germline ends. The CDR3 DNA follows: TGCGCCAGCAGCCAAGATCCTAGCGATGGCTCCTACAATGAGCAGTTCTTC. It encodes CASSQDPSDGSYNEQFF.

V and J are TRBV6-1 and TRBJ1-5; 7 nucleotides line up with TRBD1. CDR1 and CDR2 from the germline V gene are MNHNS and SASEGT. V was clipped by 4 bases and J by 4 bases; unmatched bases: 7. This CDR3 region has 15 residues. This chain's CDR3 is CASSGGDSRNQPQHF. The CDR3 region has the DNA TGTGCCAGCAGTGGGGGGGACAGCCGAAATCAGCCCCAGCATTTT.

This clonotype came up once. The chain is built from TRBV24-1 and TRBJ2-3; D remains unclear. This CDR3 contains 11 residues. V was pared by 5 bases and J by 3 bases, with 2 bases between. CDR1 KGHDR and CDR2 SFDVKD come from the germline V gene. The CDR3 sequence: CATSGTDTQYF. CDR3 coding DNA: TGTGCCACCAGTGGAACAGATACGCAGTATTTT.

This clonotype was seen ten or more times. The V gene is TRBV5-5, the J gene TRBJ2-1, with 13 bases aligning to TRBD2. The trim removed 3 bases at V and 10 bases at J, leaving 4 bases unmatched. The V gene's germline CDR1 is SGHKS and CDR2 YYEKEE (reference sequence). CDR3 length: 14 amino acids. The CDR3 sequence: CASSWTSGSLEQFF. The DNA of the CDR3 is TGTGCCAGCAGCTGGACTAGCGGGAGTCTCGAGCAGTTCTTC.

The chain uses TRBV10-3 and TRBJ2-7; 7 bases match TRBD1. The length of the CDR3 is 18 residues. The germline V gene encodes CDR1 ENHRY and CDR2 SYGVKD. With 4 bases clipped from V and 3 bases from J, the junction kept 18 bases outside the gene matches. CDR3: CAISGRDRRGGGRYEQYF. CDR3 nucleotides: TGTGCCATCAGTGGCCGGGACAGAAGGGGTGGGGGCCGCTACGAGCAGTACTTC.

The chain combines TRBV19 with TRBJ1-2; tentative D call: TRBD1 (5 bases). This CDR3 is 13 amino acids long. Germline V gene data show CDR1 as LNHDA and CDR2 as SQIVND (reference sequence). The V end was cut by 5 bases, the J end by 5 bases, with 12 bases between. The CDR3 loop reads CASSPDRRYGYTF. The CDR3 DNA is TGTGCCAGTAGTCCTGACAGACGGTATGGCTACACCTTC. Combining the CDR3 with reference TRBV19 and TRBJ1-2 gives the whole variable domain DGGITQSPKYLFRKEGQNVTLSCEQNLNHDAMYWYRQDPGQGLRLIYYSQIVNDFQKGDIAEGYSVSREKKESFPLTVTSAQKNPTAFYLCASSPDRRYGYTFGSGTRLTVV.

The CDR3 spells CASSFRTGAKDTQYF. The CDR3 bases are TGTGCCAGCAGCTTTAGGACAGGCGCAAAAGATACGCAGTATTTT. The chain joins TRBV7-9 to TRBJ2-3; 7 bases are shared with TRBD1. After removal of 3 bases from V and 5 bases from J, the junction contained 8 bases not matched to a gene. Germline CDR1 reads SEHNR; CDR2 reads FQNEAQ (reference sequence). The CDR3 is made up of 15 amino acids.

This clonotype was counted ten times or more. CDR3 residues: CASSPGTGQYGYTF. CDR3 bases: TGTGCCAGCAGTCCGGGGACAGGGCAGTATGGCTACACCTTC. The V gene is TRBV27, the J gene TRBJ1-2; 9 bases are a match to TRBD1. The CDR3 totals 14 residues. Germline CDR1 reads MNHEY; CDR2 reads SMNVEV (reference sequence). V was clipped by 5 bases and J by 5 bases; unmatched bases: 6.

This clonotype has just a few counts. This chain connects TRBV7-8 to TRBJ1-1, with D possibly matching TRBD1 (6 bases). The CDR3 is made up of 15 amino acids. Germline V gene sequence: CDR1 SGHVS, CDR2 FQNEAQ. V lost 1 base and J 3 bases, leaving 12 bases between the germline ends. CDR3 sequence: CASSLVGGWDTEAFF. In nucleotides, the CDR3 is TGTGCCAGCAGCTTAGTAGGGGGGTGGGACACTGAAGCTTTCTTT. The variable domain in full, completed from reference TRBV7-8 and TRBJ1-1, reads GAGVSQSPRYKVAKRGQDVALRCDPISGHVSLFWYQQALGQGPEFLTYFQNEAQLDKSGLPSDRFFAERPEGSVSTLKIQRTQQEDSAVYLCASSLVGGWDTEAFFGQGTRLTVV.

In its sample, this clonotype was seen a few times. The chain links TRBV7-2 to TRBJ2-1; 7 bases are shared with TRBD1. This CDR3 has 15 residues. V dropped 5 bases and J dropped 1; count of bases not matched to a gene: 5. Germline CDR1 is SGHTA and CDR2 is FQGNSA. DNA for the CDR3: TGTGCCAGCAGCCTTTCGACAGGGTCCTACAATGAGCAGTTCTTC. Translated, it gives CASSLSTGSYNEQFF.

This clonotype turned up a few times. This chain's CDR3 is CASSYPGPSRSGYTF. CDR3 DNA sequence: TGTGCCAGCAGCTACCCGGGACCCTCTCGGAGTGGCTACACCTTC. The chain recombines TRBV7-9 with TRBJ1-2; maybe TRBD1 (5 bases). V was clipped by 4 bases and J by 7 bases, with 19 bases between them. Germline loops: CDR1 SEHNR, CDR2 FQNEAQ (reference sequence). The CDR3 length is 15 residues.

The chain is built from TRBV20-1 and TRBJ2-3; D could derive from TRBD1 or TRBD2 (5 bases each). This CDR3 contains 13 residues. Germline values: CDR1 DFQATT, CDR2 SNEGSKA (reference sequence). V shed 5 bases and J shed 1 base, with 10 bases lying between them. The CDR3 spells CSAEGTGTDTQYF. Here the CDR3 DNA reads TGCAGTGCTGAGGGGACGGGCACAGATACGCAGTATTTT.

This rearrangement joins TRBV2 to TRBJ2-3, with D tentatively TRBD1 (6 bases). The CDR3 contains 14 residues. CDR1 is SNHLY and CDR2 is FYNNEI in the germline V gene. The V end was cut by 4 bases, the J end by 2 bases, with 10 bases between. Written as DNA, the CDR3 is TGTGCCAGCAGTGTCAGGGGAGTCACAGATACGCAGTATTTT. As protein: CASSVRGVTDTQYF.

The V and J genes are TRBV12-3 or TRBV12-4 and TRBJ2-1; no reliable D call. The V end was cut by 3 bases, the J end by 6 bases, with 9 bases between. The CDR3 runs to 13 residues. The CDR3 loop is CASSFPPPNEQFF. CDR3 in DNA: TGTGCCAGCAGTTTCCCTCCCCCCAATGAGCAGTTCTTC.

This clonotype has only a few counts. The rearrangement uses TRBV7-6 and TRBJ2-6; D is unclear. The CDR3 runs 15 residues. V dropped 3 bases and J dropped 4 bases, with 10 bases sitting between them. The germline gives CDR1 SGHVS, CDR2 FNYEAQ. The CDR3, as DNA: TGTGCCAGCAGCTTTCAGGCCGCGGGGGCCAACGTCCTGACTTTC. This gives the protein CASSFQAAGANVLTF.

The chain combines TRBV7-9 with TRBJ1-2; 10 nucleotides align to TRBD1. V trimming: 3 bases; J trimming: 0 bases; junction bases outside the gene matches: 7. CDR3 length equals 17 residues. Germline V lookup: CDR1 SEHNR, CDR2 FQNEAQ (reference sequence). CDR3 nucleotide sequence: TGTGCCAGCAGCTTCTTGGGACAGGGGAGAACTAACTATGGCTACACCTTC. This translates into CASSFLGQGRTNYGYTF.

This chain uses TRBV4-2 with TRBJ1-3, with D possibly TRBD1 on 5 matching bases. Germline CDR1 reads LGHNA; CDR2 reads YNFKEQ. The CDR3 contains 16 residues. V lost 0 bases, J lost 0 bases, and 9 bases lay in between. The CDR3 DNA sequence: TGTGCCAGCAGCCAAGATGTCGGGGGCTCTGGAAACACCATATATTTT. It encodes CASSQDVGGSGNTIYF.

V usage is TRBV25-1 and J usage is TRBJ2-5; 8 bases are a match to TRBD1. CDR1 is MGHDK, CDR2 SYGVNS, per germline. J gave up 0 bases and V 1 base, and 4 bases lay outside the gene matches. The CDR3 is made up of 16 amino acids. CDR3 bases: TGTGCCAGCAGTGAATGGACAGGGATTGACCAAGAGACCCAGTACTTC. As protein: CASSEWTGIDQETQYF.

DNA for the CDR3: TGTGCCACCAGCAGAGGACAGGGACAATCACCCCTCCACTTT. Its protein product is CATSRGQGQSPLHF. The chain combines TRBV15 with TRBJ1-6; 7 bases fit TRBD1. With 1 base clipped from V and 10 bases from J, the junction kept 4 bases outside the gene matches. The V gene's germline CDR1 is LNHNV and CDR2 YYDKDF (reference sequence). The CDR3 has 14 amino acids.

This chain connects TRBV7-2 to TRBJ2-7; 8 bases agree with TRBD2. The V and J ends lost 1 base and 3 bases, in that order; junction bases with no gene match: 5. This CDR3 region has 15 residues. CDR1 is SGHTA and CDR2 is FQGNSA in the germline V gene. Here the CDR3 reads CASSLGREALYEQYF. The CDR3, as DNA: TGTGCCAGCAGCTTAGGGCGGGAGGCCCTCTACGAGCAGTACTTC.

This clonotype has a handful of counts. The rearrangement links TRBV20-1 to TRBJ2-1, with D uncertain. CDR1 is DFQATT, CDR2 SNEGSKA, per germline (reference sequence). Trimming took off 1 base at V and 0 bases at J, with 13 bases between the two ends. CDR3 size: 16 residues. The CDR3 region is CSARVGGGSSYNEQFF. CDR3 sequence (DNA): TGCAGTGCTAGAGTAGGTGGCGGCAGCTCCTACAATGAGCAGTTCTTC.

The CDR3 sequence is CASSPGQGAFETQYF. CDR3 sequence (DNA): TGTGCCAGCAGCCCGGGACAGGGGGCTTTTGAGACCCAGTACTTC. The chain combines TRBV7-6 with TRBJ2-5, with TRBD1 identical over 12 bases. The trim removed 5 bases at V and 5 bases at J, leaving 6 bases unmatched. Germline CDR1 SGHVS, CDR2 FNYEAQ. The CDR3 extends over 15 amino acids.